This TCR beta chain was identified during a study of blood T cells in healthy people across ages. CDR3 length equals 14 residues. This clonotype was seen at least ten times. The junction and the germline gene differ at one end; a read error may be behind it. Through a sample-barcoded 5' primer and a J-beta primer mix, a second PCR was run for roughly 6 to 12 cycles. One entry per CDR3 protein, called by TCRdb with MiXCR from the 5' RACE reads. In the table there are 650,000 to 1,000,000 distinct CDR3 sequences, roughly 35% of which are singletons. The source material was blood. The sequence came from a man younger than 35 in good health. The V gene is TRBV12-3 or TRBV12-4, the J gene TRBJ1-5; tentative D call: TRBD1 (5 bases). The CDR3 spells CASSLGGSNQPQHF. The DNA for the CDR3 is TGCGCCAGCAGCTTGGGGGGGAGCAATCAGCCCCAGCATTTT.